These 23 T cell receptor beta chains were sequenced from one sample in a study of patients and donors after allogeneic stem cell transplantation. In TCRdb, the RT-PCR reads were re-called with MiXCR into one record per CDR3 protein. This sample has approximately 150,000 distinct CDR3 sequences, with roughly two fifths found just once. The sequenced sample consisted of blood, either unsorted or a sorted T cell fraction (not recorded which). Receptors were obtained from a human donor who was either an allogeneic HSCT recipient or a stem cell or donor lymphocyte infusion donor (not recorded which). It is not recorded whose cells these are; they may come from a transplant donor.

In this sample, this clonotype turned up a few times. V and J are TRBV29-1 and TRBJ1-2, with D unclear. The germline gives CDR1 SQVTM, CDR2 ANQGSEA. The CDR3 contains 12 residues. V dropped 5 bases and J dropped 0 bases, with 7 bases sitting between them. The CDR3 loop reads CSVRASNYGYTF. The CDR3 coding sequence is TGCAGCGTTAGGGCATCTAACTATGGCTACACCTTC.

J is TRBJ1-1 and V is TRBV10-3; D call uncertain. There are 13 residues in the CDR3. Trimming left V 8 bases short and J 7 bases short, with 17 bases between. CDR1 ENHRY and CDR2 SYGVKD come from the germline V gene. In DNA form, the CDR3 reads TGTGCCATCTCCGCGCACGGTGGGGATGAAGCTTTCTTT. Translating it yields CAISAHGGDEAFF.

This clonotype was counted a few times. V usage is TRBV12-3 or TRBV12-4 and J usage is TRBJ2-1; maybe TRBD1 (5 bases). The CDR3 contains 15 residues. V was cut by 3 bases and J by 5 bases, with 14 bases left in between. The CDR3 DNA is TGTGCCAGCAGTTTGGGGCTAGTTGTGGACAATGAGCAGTTCTTC. Protein product: CASSLGLVVDNEQFF.

The V and J genes are TRBV12-3 or TRBV12-4 and TRBJ2-5; D is unresolved. The CDR3 is 15 amino acids. V shed 0 bases and J shed 1 base, with 9 bases lying between them. CDR3 protein: CASSLALGPQETQYF. CDR3 coding DNA: TGTGCCAGCAGTTTAGCGCTAGGGCCCCAAGAGACCCAGTACTTC.

The chain carries TRBV7-8 and TRBJ2-3; tentatively, D is TRBD1 (5 bases). CDR1 and CDR2 (germline): SGHVS, FQNEAQ. The CDR3 loop spans 15 amino acids. V lost 1 base, J lost 2 bases, and 10 bases lay in between. The CDR3 here is CASSLVPGHTDTQYF. The CDR3 DNA reads as TGTGCCAGCAGCTTAGTTCCAGGACACACAGATACGCAGTATTTT.

This chain connects TRBV3-1 to TRBJ1-4; D is uncertain. Germline V lookup: CDR1 LGHDT, CDR2 YNNKEL (reference sequence). Trimming took 0 bases from V and 8 from J, leaving 4 bases between them. This CDR3 contains 12 residues. CDR3 DNA: TGTGCCAGCAGCCAAGAGGGAGAAAAACTGTTTTTT. It specifies CASSQEGEKLFF.

The gene calls are TRBV10-3 and TRBJ2-1; no definite D call. Deletions cut 6 bases from V and 4 bases from J, with 16 bases between. Per the germline V gene, CDR1 is ENHRY and CDR2 is SYGVKD. This CDR3 has 15 amino acids. CDR3 loop: CAIRPLSVGYNEQFF. CDR3 sequence (DNA): TGTGCCATCAGGCCCCTCAGCGTGGGGTACAATGAGCAGTTCTTC.

This clonotype has only a few counts. The V gene is TRBV4-1, the J gene TRBJ2-1; TRBD1 matches 7 bases. Per the germline V gene, CDR1 is MGHRA and CDR2 is YSYEKL. Trimming took 4 bases from V and 10 from J; bases not matched to a gene: 7. CDR3 length: 13 residues. CDR3 DNA sequence: TGCGCCAGCAGCCCATGGGACAGTAGGGAGCAGTTCTTC. Amino acid sequence: CASSPWDSREQFF.

V and J are TRBV5-6 and TRBJ2-3; 9 nucleotides align to TRBD1. The CDR3 has 15 residues. Germline CDR1 reads SGHDT; CDR2 reads YYEEEE. V gave up 0 bases and J gave up 1 base; unmatched junction bases: 0. CDR3 DNA sequence: TGTGCCAGCAGCTTGGGGACAGGGGGCACAGATACGCAGTATTTT. Translated, it gives CASSLGTGGTDTQYF.

The chain combines TRBV12-3 or TRBV12-4 with TRBJ2-3, with D unresolved. This CDR3 contains 14 residues. Trimming shortened V by 3 bases and J by 0 bases, and 7 bases separated the two germline ends. The CDR3 spells CASSFGLSTDTQYF. The CDR3 DNA reads as TGTGCCAGCAGTTTTGGGTTAAGCACAGATACGCAGTATTTT.

This chain links TRBV13 with TRBJ1-4; 9 bases line up with TRBD1. After removal of 6 bases from V and 7 bases from J, the junction contained 6 bases not matched to a gene. Per germline, CDR1 PRHDT and CDR2 FYEKMQ (reference sequence). CDR3 length: 14 residues. The chain's CDR3 is CASRHTGGGEKLFF. The CDR3 bases are TGTGCCAGCAGGCATACAGGGGGCGGTGAAAAACTGTTTTTT.

The gene calls are TRBV5-1 and TRBJ2-4; D is perhaps TRBD1 (5 bases). Germline V gene sequence: CDR1 SGHRS, CDR2 YFSETQ. Trimming pared 5 bases from V and 8 bases from J, leaving 11 bases between. The CDR3 covers 12 residues. Here the CDR3 reads CASRGQADIQYF. The CDR3 nucleotides are TGCGCCAGCAGGGGGCAGGCGGACATTCAGTACTTC.

The V and J genes are TRBV20-1 and TRBJ1-5; maybe TRBD1 (5 bases). V was shortened by 3 bases and J by 1 base, with 13 bases between the two germline ends. This CDR3 contains 15 residues. Per the germline V gene, CDR1 is DFQATT and CDR2 is SNEGSKA (reference sequence). The CDR3 DNA sequence: TGCAGTGCTAGGGGGGTGCGAGGGAGCAATCAGCCCCAGCATTTT. As protein: CSARGVRGSNQPQHF.

V and J are TRBV11-2 and TRBJ1-2; maybe TRBD1 (5 bases). The germline V gene has CDR1 SGHAT and CDR2 FQNNGV. V lost 3 bases, J lost 5 bases, and 13 bases lay in between. The CDR3 loop spans 14 amino acids. In nucleotides, the CDR3 is TGTGCCAGCAGCTTTGGCGTCAGGGAGTATGGCTACACCTTC. The encoded protein is CASSFGVREYGYTF. The complete variable domain, with remaining parts taken from reference TRBV11-2 and TRBJ1-2, reads EAGVAQSPRYKIIEKRQSVAFWCNPISGHATLYWYQQILGQGPKLLIQFQNNGVVDDSQLPKDRFSAERLKGVDSTLKIQPAKLEDSAVYLCASSFGVREYGYTFGSGTRLTVV.

This clonotype has at least ten counts. The V gene is TRBV6-5, the J gene TRBJ1-1, with no clear D. Germline V CDR1 and CDR2: MNHEY, SVGAGI. CDR3 size: 16 residues. V was pared by 0 bases and J by 5 bases, with 16 bases between. The CDR3 region has the DNA TGTGCCAGCAGTTACTCGGCGCTAGGACGGAGAACTGAAGCTTTCTTT. Translation gives CASSYSALGRRTEAFF.

V gene TRBV12-3 or TRBV12-4 combines with J gene TRBJ1-5, with a possible D match to TRBD1 (5 bases). CDR3 length: 14 residues. V lost 4 bases and J 7 bases, leaving 14 bases between the germline ends. CDR3 region: CASSSGRAGQPQHF. The CDR3 nucleotides read TGTGCCAGCAGTTCAGGGAGGGCGGGCCAGCCCCAGCATTTT.

The sample holds a few counts of this clonotype. The chain combines TRBV20-1 with TRBJ1-2; D unclear. This CDR3 contains 11 residues. Germline CDR1 reads DFQATT; CDR2 reads SNEGSKA (reference sequence). Trimming removed 5 bases at V and 3 bases at J, with 7 bases between. The CDR3 is CSAGRHYGYTF. In DNA form, the CDR3 reads TGCAGTGCTGGCCGGCACTATGGCTACACCTTC.

This clonotype was recorded a few times. The CDR3, as DNA: TGTGCCAGCAGTCTGGGACTTCGGGCATCTTCTGGGGCCAACGTCCTGACTTTC. Translating gives CASSLGLRASSGANVLTF. The V gene is TRBV12-3 or TRBV12-4, the J gene TRBJ2-6; a weak D match, TRBD2 (6 bases). Between the trimmed V and J ends, which lost 5 bases and 1 base, there was a span of 18 bases. This CDR3 contains 18 residues.

The count of this clonotype is one. The chain links TRBV6-6 to TRBJ2-1; D unclear. This CDR3 has 15 amino acids. The V gene's germline CDR1 is MNHNY and CDR2 SVGAGI (reference sequence). V shed 2 bases and J shed 11 bases, with 19 bases lying between them. CDR3 residues: CASSYPADSPMKQFF. The CDR3 region has the DNA TGTGCCAGCAGTTACCCGGCCGACTCACCAATGAAGCAGTTCTTC.

The chain carries TRBV5-1 and TRBJ2-4; D call uncertain. Germline V gene data show CDR1 as SGHRS and CDR2 as YFSETQ. V was clipped by 5 bases and J by 11 bases, with 11 bases between them. The CDR3 totals 11 residues. The DNA of the CDR3 is TGCGCCAGCAGGCCCCTGGCAGTTCAGTACTTC. This codes for CASRPLAVQYF.

This clonotype was recorded many times. This chain connects TRBV7-2 to TRBJ1-5, with D uncertain. Trimming shortened V by 1 base and J by 8 bases, and 12 bases separated the two germline ends. CDR1 is SGHTA and CDR2 is FQGNSA in the germline V gene. The CDR3 has 14 amino acids. The chain's CDR3 is CASSLDIFSKPQHF. The CDR3 DNA is TGTGCCAGCAGCTTAGATATTTTTAGCAAGCCCCAGCATTTT. Complete variable domain (other parts from reference TRBV7-2 and TRBJ1-5): GAGVSQSPSNKVTEKGKDVELRCDPISGHTALYWYRQSLGQGLEFLIYFQGNSAPDKSGLPSDRFSAERTGGSVSTLTIQRTQQEDSAVYLCASSLDIFSKPQHFGDGTRLSIL.

The chain employs TRBV29-1 and TRBJ1-2; 7 nucleotides line up with TRBD1. Germline V lookup: CDR1 SQVTM, CDR2 ANQGSEA. The CDR3 consists of 13 residues. V shed 7 bases and J 1 base; nucleotides not matched to a gene: 6. The CDR3 DNA reads TGCAGCGCACGGGACAGCCTTAACTATGGCTACACCTTC. This sequence encodes CSARDSLNYGYTF. Full variable domain (rest looked up from reference TRBV29-1 and TRBJ1-2): SAVISQKPSRDICQRGTSLTIQCQVDSQVTMMFWYRQQPGQSLTLIATANQGSEATYESGFVIDKFPISRPNLTFSTLTVSNMSPEDSSIYLCSARDSLNYGYTFGSGTRLTVV.

V is TRBV5-1 and J is TRBJ2-2; D is ambiguous. Germline lookup yields CDR1 SGHRS and CDR2 YFSETQ. This CDR3 spans 15 amino acids. The V end lost 0 bases, the J end lost 1 base, and 7 bases lay between the germline ends. The CDR3 DNA reads as TGCGCCAGCAGCTTGGAAACACGGAACACCGGGGAGCTGTTTTTT. Protein: CASSLETRNTGELFF.